This is a list of T cell receptor beta chains from one sample in a study of CD8 T cells in Susac syndrome. TCRdb fed the immunoSEQ multiplex PCR reads into MiXCR, producing one record per CDR3 protein. The sample comprises 150,000 to 200,000 distinct CDR3 sequences, approximately 93% of which are singletons, and approximately 0.1% rests with the top ten. The sequenced material came from CD4+ T cells from PBMCs. Source of these receptors: a human donor in good health. Both conserved end residues are part of each CDR3. The order of the fields is D gene, J gene, clone size, V gene, CDR3 protein, CDR3 DNA. The D gene is left open where the match is weak. Size is omitted from some rows. Given values are once, few, many or a class for expanded clones.

d_gene: -
j_gene: TRBJ1-2
abundance: -
v_gene: TRBV2
CDR3aa: CASSETASYGYTF
CDR3nt: TGTGCCAGCAGTGAAACAGCGTCGTATGGCTACACCTTC

d_gene: TRBD1
j_gene: TRBJ2-6
abundance: once
v_gene: TRBV9
CDR3aa: CASTQQGTGANVLTF
CDR3nt: TGTGCCAGCACCCAACAGGGGACCGGGGCCAACGTCCTGACTTTC

d_gene: TRBD2
j_gene: TRBJ2-1
abundance: -
v_gene: TRBV7-2
CDR3aa: CASSLPGGANNEQFF
CDR3nt: TGTGCCAGCAGCTTACCCGGGGGGGCTAACAATGAGCAGTTCTTC

d_gene: TRBD1
j_gene: TRBJ2-2
abundance: -
v_gene: TRBV4-1
CDR3aa: CASSQWDRATGELFF
CDR3nt: TGCGCCAGCAGCCAATGGGACAGGGCTACCGGGGAGCTGTTTTTT

d_gene: -
j_gene: TRBJ1-5
abundance: -
v_gene: TRBV6-5
CDR3aa: CASSPLGGSNQPQHF
CDR3nt: TGTGCCAGCAGTCCGTTGGGGGGTTCCAATCAGCCCCAGCATTTT

d_gene: -
j_gene: TRBJ1-1
abundance: -
v_gene: TRBV19
CDR3aa: CASRLQGNTEAFF
CDR3nt: TGTGCCAGTAGATTACAGGGGAACACTGAAGCTTTCTTT

d_gene: -
j_gene: TRBJ2-3
abundance: -
v_gene: TRBV6-4
CDR3aa: CDDGFFTDTQYF
CDR3nt: TGTGACGACGGATTTTTCACAGATACGCAGTATTTT

d_gene: -
j_gene: TRBJ1-1
abundance: -
v_gene: TRBV5-4
CDR3aa: CASSAGQISEAFF
CDR3nt: TGTGCCAGCAGCGCGGGACAAATCTCTGAAGCTTTCTTT

d_gene: -
j_gene: TRBJ1-2
abundance: -
v_gene: TRBV18
CDR3aa: CASSATVTNYGYTF
CDR3nt: TGTGCCAGCTCCGCCACTGTTACTAACTATGGCTACACCTTC

d_gene: -
j_gene: TRBJ1-2
abundance: -
v_gene: TRBV10-3
CDR3aa: CAISRQGYGYTF
CDR3nt: TGTGCCATCAGTAGGCAGGGGTATGGCTACACCTTC

d_gene: TRBD1
j_gene: TRBJ1-5
abundance: few
v_gene: TRBV20-1
CDR3aa: CSATTGDNQPQHF
CDR3nt: TGCAGTGCTACGACAGGGGACAATCAGCCCCAGCATTTT

d_gene: -
j_gene: TRBJ2-1
abundance: -
v_gene: TRBV20-1
CDR3aa: CSVRNRNAYNEQFF
CDR3nt: TGCAGTGTCCGAAACAGGAATGCCTACAATGAGCAGTTCTTC

d_gene: -
j_gene: TRBJ1-6
abundance: -
v_gene: TRBV28
CDR3aa: CASTLGTDSSPLHF
CDR3nt: TGTGCCAGCACACTTGGGACGGACAGCTCACCCCTCCACTTT

d_gene: -
j_gene: TRBJ2-5
abundance: -
v_gene: TRBV5-1
CDR3aa: CASSLDTMETQYF
CDR3nt: TGCGCCAGCAGCTTGGATACCATGGAGACCCAGTACTTC

d_gene: -
j_gene: TRBJ1-5
abundance: -
v_gene: TRBV4-1
CDR3aa: CASSQAQLNQPQHF
CDR3nt: TGCGCCAGCAGCCAAGCACAGCTCAATCAGCCCCAGCATTTT

d_gene: -
j_gene: TRBJ1-1
abundance: once
v_gene: TRBV18
CDR3aa: CAGRTWNTEAFF
CDR3nt: TGTGCCGGCCGAACCTGGAACACTGAAGCTTTCTTT

d_gene: -
j_gene: TRBJ1-2
abundance: few
v_gene: TRBV28
CDR3aa: CASSSGTYGYTF
CDR3nt: TGTGCCAGCAGTTCCGGCACCTATGGCTACACCTTC

d_gene: TRBD1
j_gene: TRBJ2-2
abundance: -
v_gene: TRBV4-1
CDR3aa: CASSQPGTGNTGELFF
CDR3nt: TGCGCCAGCAGCCAACCAGGGACAGGAAACACCGGGGAGCTGTTTTTT

d_gene: -
j_gene: TRBJ1-6
abundance: -
v_gene: TRBV28
CDR3aa: CASSLVNPLHF
CDR3nt: TGTGCCAGCAGTTTGGTCAATCCCCTCCACTTT

d_gene: TRBD2
j_gene: TRBJ2-2
abundance: -
v_gene: TRBV12-3/TRBV12-4
CDR3aa: CASISSGLAGAGELFF
CDR3nt: TGTGCCAGTATCAGCTCGGGACTAGCCGGAGCCGGGGAGCTGTTTTTT

d_gene: -
j_gene: TRBJ2-6
abundance: -
v_gene: TRBV20-1
CDR3aa: CSARPVSNVLTF
CDR3nt: TGCAGTGCTAGACCGGTCTCCAACGTCCTGACTTTC

d_gene: -
j_gene: TRBJ1-6
abundance: -
v_gene: TRBV10-3
CDR3aa: CAINAQGTPNSPLHF
CDR3nt: TGTGCCATCAACGCACAGGGAACCCCAAATTCACCCCTCCACTTT

d_gene: -
j_gene: TRBJ1-2
abundance: -
v_gene: TRBV19
CDR3aa: CASSTRTPANYGYTF
CDR3nt: TGTGCCAGTAGTACAAGGACACCGGCTAACTATGGCTACACCTTC

d_gene: -
j_gene: TRBJ2-1
abundance: -
v_gene: TRBV7-3
CDR3aa: CASSLMDEQFF
CDR3nt: TGTGCCAGCAGCTTAATGGATGAGCAGTTCTTC

d_gene: TRBD1
j_gene: TRBJ1-2
abundance: -
v_gene: TRBV5-1
CDR3aa: CASSPSGDRGNYGYTF
CDR3nt: TGCGCCAGCAGCCCGTCGGGGGACAGGGGCAACTATGGCTACACCTTC

d_gene: -
j_gene: TRBJ1-2
abundance: -
v_gene: TRBV6-2/TRBV6-3
CDR3aa: CASSYLGGYTF
CDR3nt: TGTGCCAGCAGTTACCTGGGTGGCTACACCTTC

d_gene: TRBD2
j_gene: TRBJ2-3
abundance: -
v_gene: TRBV5-1
CDR3aa: CASTRGTSGTDTQYF
CDR3nt: TGCGCCAGCACCCGGGGGACTAGCGGTACAGATACGCAGTATTTT

d_gene: -
j_gene: TRBJ1-2
abundance: -
v_gene: TRBV12-3/TRBV12-4
CDR3aa: CASSLGGGRGYTF
CDR3nt: TGTGCCAGCAGTTTAGGGGGAGGTAGGGGCTACACCTTC

d_gene: TRBD1
j_gene: TRBJ1-1
abundance: -
v_gene: TRBV29-1
CDR3aa: CSSTKGAVNTEAFF
CDR3nt: TGCAGCTCTACAAAGGGGGCGGTGAACACTGAAGCTTTCTTT

d_gene: -
j_gene: TRBJ1-2
abundance: -
v_gene: TRBV15
CDR3aa: CATSGLGGVGGYTF
CDR3nt: TGTGCCACCAGCGGTTTGGGGGGCGTCGGTGGCTACACCTTC

d_gene: -
j_gene: TRBJ2-3
abundance: -
v_gene: TRBV4-2
CDR3aa: CASSQDRATDTQYF
CDR3nt: TGTGCCAGCAGCCAAGATCGGGCTACAGATACGCAGTATTTT

d_gene: -
j_gene: TRBJ1-1
abundance: once
v_gene: TRBV14
CDR3aa: CASSLARTPNTEAFF
CDR3nt: TGTGCCAGCAGCCTGGCCAGGACACCCAACACTGAAGCTTTCTTT

d_gene: -
j_gene: TRBJ1-5
abundance: -
v_gene: TRBV15
CDR3aa: CATSPHPPGNQPQHF
CDR3nt: TGTGCCACCAGCCCTCACCCCCCAGGGAATCAGCCCCAGCATTTT